This T cell receptor (beta chain) emerged from a study of blood T cells in healthy people across ages. CDR1 is LNHNV, CDR2 YYDKDF, per germline (reference sequence). Trimming removed 4 bases at V and 7 bases at J, with 13 bases between. The length of the CDR3 is 13 residues. Peripheral blood from each donor was collected in a volume of about 9.9 milliliters. For the second PCR, which ran for about 6 to 11 cycles, a sample-barcoded 5' primer and a J-beta primer mix were used. Via MiXCR, TCRdb re-called the 5' RACE reads, giving one row per CDR3 protein. The sample lists 800,000 or so distinct CDR3 sequences, approximately 67% occurring once.

Sequencing was done on a sample of blood. The chain couples TRBV15 to TRBJ1-1; D gene ambiguous. The clonotype was recovered from a man younger than 40 in good health. The chain's CDR3 is CATSTQYSLEAFF. Written as DNA, the CDR3 is TGTGCCACCAGCACCCAGTACAGCCTTGAAGCTTTCTTT.